This TCR beta chain came from a study of T cells in Graves' hyperthyroidism and ophthalmopathy. V was shortened by 2 bases and J by 3 bases, with 10 bases between the two germline ends. CDR3 length equals 14 residues. Germline V CDR1 and CDR2: SGHTA, FQGNSA. There are a few counts of this clonotype. TCR beta CDR3 regions were amplified from RNA transcripts. A set of HTBI primers served as the primers for a first-round RT-PCR of the TCR CDR3. From the multiplex PCR reads, TCRdb called clonotypes with MiXCR, one entry per CDR3 protein. The repertoire consists of hundreds of thousands of distinct CDR3 sequences, with 20% to 25% occurring once and the leading ten covering around a third.

The sequence came from a man aged 25-45 years with Graves' ophthalmopathy. This sequence joins TRBV7-2 and TRBJ2-5, with D perhaps matching TRBD1 or TRBD2 (5 bases each). Sequencing used blood. CDR3 DNA: TGTGCCAGCAGCTTATTCGGGGCGAAAGAGACCCAGTACTTC. Translated: CASSLFGAKETQYF.